A single T cell receptor beta chain is shown here with its context. Its binding antigen is unknown. No much larger clone exists at a distance of one base, and base qualities are not known. The source of the sample is a study of cytomegalovirus exposure and HLA in healthy donors (dated by TCRdb to the late 2010s). Regarding the research as a whole: According to an earlier analysis of 587 of the donors, 200 million or so T cells yielded 90 million to 140 million unique TCR beta sequences and around 280 Gb of sequence data. An early release that covered about 640 HLA-typed donors contained 300 to 350 gigabases of sequencing data and tens of millions of unique TCR sequences. The genetic ancestry cluster associated with self-reported Caucasian donors included about 81% of the 350 to 500 genotyped donors. The study aimed to test whether cataloging public T cell receptors could reveal signatures of past pathogen exposure. Using immunosequencing, the study profiled T cell repertoires from 666 subjects and related those repertoires to cytomegalovirus serostatus. In addition to the first cohort of approximately 650 subjects, a separate validation cohort of about 120 different subjects was used. To predict cytomegalovirus infection status, the study combined high-throughput TCR immunosequencing, statistical association of individual TCRs with disease status, and machine learning. To study patterns of TCR occurrence, a later analysis re-analyzed previously published TCR beta repertoires from around 700 donors and added high-resolution HLA genotyping. Rather than drawing on any new phenotypic data, the later analysis identified candidate immune exposures from TCR beta sequences and the way those sequences occurred across donors. An earlier analysis of approximately 500 of the donors applied high-throughput TCR beta sequencing to assess whether each TCR beta V gene segment acted as functional or pseudogenic. Donor age, sex, ethnicity and CMV serostatus were compiled alongside the repertoire data. Genome-wide SNP genotypes for about 65% of the 666 donors were used in a later genetic analysis, which treated that subset as a discovery cohort. Every discovery cohort repertoire had been produced on one sequencing platform. HLA typing included class I and class II loci at four-digit resolution. The number of typed donors differed by locus: about 620-640 for A, B, C, DRB1 and DQB1; roughly 510 for DQA1; around 610 for DPA1; and around 470 for DPB1. Five DR-DQ haplotypes were handled as single units for association and clustering because linkage in the cohort was strong. Across approximately 400 genotyped donors of the cohort, an average of roughly 230,000 unique TCR beta nucleotide sequences per donor were sequenced, and approximately 17% of those sequences were non-productive.

The cohort comprised more than 550 healthy bone marrow donors. At the time of sampling, every cohort member was nominally healthy, though immune exposures that went unrecorded were likely present. The donor tested CMV seropositive and was one of the 289 seropositive cohort members. Each donor provided a peripheral blood sample, and peripheral blood mononuclear cells were used for TCR beta sequencing. Genomic DNA was extracted from the blood cell samples with the Qiagen DNeasy Blood Extraction Kit. Preparation of the library involved the immunoSEQ multiplex PCR assay. The multiplex PCR relied on a mix of 60 forward primers for TCR Vbeta segments and 13 reverse primers for TCR Jbeta segments. Amplification of the CDR3 region of rearranged TCR beta genes was performed with a multiplex PCR assay on genomic DNA. The amplified TCR beta libraries were sequenced on the Illumina HiSeq System as 87-base-pair reads. For the original study's pipeline: Across the 666 repertoires, a later analysis counted 78 million or so unique TCR beta chains, roughly 11 million of which were shared by at least two donors. To remove PCR and sequencing errors, raw reads were error-corrected and collapsed into unique sequences using a nearest-neighbor algorithm that merged closely related sequences. To assign V, D and J gene segments, CDR3 sequences were aligned to IMGT reference sequences. For a sequence to be retained, a match of at least six nucleotides was required to both a V gene segment and a J gene segment. Rearrangements were called productive when the CDR3 lacked stop codons and stayed in frame with V and J; all others were non-productive. Following IMGT convention, CDR3 was defined as the stretch from the second conserved V-encoded cysteine up to the conserved J-encoded phenylalanine. In an earlier analysis of more than 550 of the donors, sequences lacking an unambiguous match to a single V gene segment were excluded. In an earlier analysis of around 590 of the donors, a V segment was called functional when productive rearrangements were above 56.7%, and segregating when the standard deviation between donors exceeded 5%. A statistical classification framework was developed to diagnose cytomegalovirus status using the catalog of TCR beta chain sequences. V and J gene assignment, in a later analysis, came from comparing TCR nucleotide sequences with IMGT/GENE-DB human TR gene sequences. The TCRdist pipeline was used in a later analysis to assign CDR3 sequences and most-parsimonious VDJ recombination scenarios. A later analysis defined each TCR beta chain by its CDR3 amino acid sequence plus V-gene family, and excluded reads lacking a unique V-gene family. As a way to deal with suspected cross-contamination and a sequencing artifact, a later analysis dropped roughly 620 nucleotide sequences that were highly shared and had low generation probability. For each public chain, a later analysis derived a clonal expansion index from normalized ranks of inferred template counts within each repertoire. Generation probabilities in a later analysis came from a VDJ recombination model fitted to out-of-frame rearrangements, and those results were checked against IGoR. In a later analysis, hypergeometric tests were used to score TCR-TCR, TCR-HLA and TCR-CMV co-occurrence, with a repertoire-size bias correction applied to TCR pairs. A later analysis estimated false discovery rates by permuting HLA or CMV assignments 20 times. In a later analysis, co-occurring TCRs were grouped using DBSCAN, with TCRdist sequence similarity added in when clustering inside HLA-allele-positive subsets. Repertoires with fewer than 30,000 or more than 120,000 public chains were left out of co-occurrence clustering, as were five repertoires with anomalous nucleotide sharing. The table was pulled from immuneACCESS by TCRdb, which kept in-frame rearrangements only. Such tables lose some clones; where checked, under half of the loss comes from unresolved V genes, and the rest has no known cause. The V and J calls and clone size were taken over from that table, and D and trimming were inferred from the DNA. Within this sample are 130,000 to 150,000 clones, with over 60% of them counted one time only. 1% to 1.5% of the sample is held by the ten biggest clonotypes.

Findings and caveats that apply to the study as a whole: The presence/absence analyses assumed that sequencing depth was roughly uniform across donors, and that assumption may not be true. When HLA alleles, especially DR and DQ, strongly co-occurred, TCR associations were difficult to assign to individual alleles. The study listed 150 to 200 TCR beta chains as associated with cytomegalovirus. Linkage disequilibrium might explain the correlated functional status among segregating V segments, but an unknown experimental factor could not be excluded. The classifier was reported to diagnose cytomegalovirus status with high specificity and sensitivity in both the original cohort and the validation cohort. A later analysis reported that several top co-occurrence clusters appeared linked to parvovirus B19, influenza, CMV and Epstein-Barr virus. According to a later genetic analysis, donors in an Asian-associated ancestry cluster had fewer N-insertions in productive TCRs than the approximately 610-donor mean. Only TCR beta chains were sequenced in this cohort, and the absence of alpha or paired-chain data limited detectable features. Some IMGT-functional V segments, including TRBV6-2 and TRBV6-3, could not be told apart with the 87-base-pair reads, so those segments were excluded. It was suggested by the authors that the approach could potentially be generalized to other disease states and immunological phenotypes. A cluster of highly shared sequence variants was judged likely to be a technical artifact of the sequencing pipeline. Across donors, most TCR sequences were observed very rarely, whereas some public TCRs were present in many individuals. A later analysis associated 16,951 TCR beta sequences with specific HLA alleles at a false discovery rate of 0.05. For the cohort, immune exposure information was limited to CMV serostatus. Because HLA typing was unavailable for some donors at each locus, only the typed subset was used in association tests. In a later analysis, HLA-associated TCR beta chains were found to be more clonally expanded and to have lower generation probabilities than equally common non-associated chains. In a later analysis, most CMV-associated TCR beta chains were found to appear HLA-restricted, with HLA associations seemingly driven largely by CMV exposure. In an earlier analysis of around 500 of the donors, most TCR beta V segments appeared in productive rearrangements about 87% or about 30% of the time, broadly matching IMGT annotations. According to a later analysis, TCR association rates differed among HLA loci, with DRB1 alleles showing the most associated TCRs and HLA-C alleles showing the fewest. A few of the identified cytomegalovirus-associated TCR beta chains were confirmed in vitro to be specific for cytomegalovirus antigens. Because counts were too low, about 15 rarely observed V segments, including chromosome 9 orphons, were left out of the earlier analysis of roughly 600 of the donors. A further reported finding was that TCR beta sequences accurately predicted the HLA-A and HLA-B alleles for most subjects in the first cohort. V-gene and J-gene trimming of TCR beta chains was associated with a missense DCLRE1C variant in a later genetic analysis, and the association was replicated in an independent cohort.

The CDR3 measures 15 amino acids from cysteine to phenylalanine. The retained sequence is limited to the CDR3, 45 bases, with the frame set at the first base. The germline ends are 19 bases apart after V is trimmed by 5 bases and J by 8 bases. The germline V gene (reference sequence) yields MNHNY for CDR1 and SVGAGI for CDR2. Source material: PBMCs. This clonotype originated in a male donor in good health and CMV-seropositive. The receptor chain draws on TRBV6-6 and TRBJ2-1; TRBD1 could be the D gene, as 6 bases match. CDR3 loop: CASSQGFGRVDEQFF. The nucleotide sequence is given as TGTGCCAGCAGTCAGGGGTTCGGCAGGGTGGATGAGCAGTTCTTC.